This T cell receptor beta chain originates from a study of pediatric ulcerative colitis. Whole-study findings and limits: Total lymphocyte DNA, not sorted subsets, was the template. A couple of rectal CDR3 clonotypes occurred in all ulcerative colitis patients.

This was a survey-level run. Sequencing was performed with immunoSEQ multiplex PCR; in TCRdb, only in-frame clones are kept and a portion is missing. The sample lists some 60,000 clones, around 80% occurring once. With respect to this clone: Its matching antigen is unknown.

The CDR3 sequence is 15 residues long. Trimming left V 7 bases short and J 4 bases short, with 19 bases between. Germline V lookup: CDR1 SNHLY, CDR2 FYNNEI. The source of this sequence is a boy aged 10-17 years with moderate ulcerative colitis. The chain carries TRBV2 and TRBJ2-5; a possible D gene is TRBD1 (5 bases). Input material: blood. The CDR3 here is CASKQQLDNAETQYF. The CDR3 DNA follows: TGTGCCAGCAAGCAACAATTGGACAATGCAGAGACCCAGTACTTC.